This TCR beta chain was profiled in a study of blood T cells in healthy people across ages. The CDR3 is made up of 14 amino acids. Trimming took 5 bases from V and 5 from J, leaving 12 bases between them. Germline values: CDR1 KGHDR, CDR2 SFDVKD. Only a few counts were recorded for this clonotype. Its antigen remains unidentified. Findings and caveats of the study: Strong correlation linked observed beta diversity and percent naive T cells. TCR beta diversity, measured per million T cells, fell in a roughly linear way with age.

A sample-barcoded 5' primer and a J-beta primer mix were used in a second PCR of roughly 7 to 11 cycles. Each of the cDNA molecules was tagged by a template-switch adaptor with 12 random nucleotides. TCRdb re-analysed the 5' RACE reads in MiXCR, keeping a single row per CDR3 protein. The sample records 1.4 million or so distinct CDR3 sequences, under 55% being singletons. The chain joins TRBV24-1 to TRBJ2-1; possibly TRBD1 or TRBD2 for D (5 bases each). Sequencing was performed on blood. This receptor was identified in a woman aged 18-29 years in good health. For the CDR3, the DNA is TGTGCCACCAGTGCCCCAGGGAGCAACAATGAGCAGTTCTTC. The encoded protein is CATSAPGSNNEQFF.